These T cell receptor beta chains were read from a single sample in a study of T-cell memory formation after mild COVID-19. TCRdb re-called the 5' RACE reads with MiXCR, one entry per CDR3 protein. The sample lists 85,000 to 120,000 distinct CDR3 sequences; more than 15% were seen once. The sequenced sample consisted of PBMCs or a T cell subset sorted from them (not recorded which). These receptors came from an adult woman who had mild COVID-19 (a few samples of this study predate the infection). Cell type and time point are not known. CDR3s include the opening cysteine and the closing phenylalanine or tryptophan. A D gene is named only where the DNA matches it firmly. Size is stated for part of the rows, as once, few or many counts, or as a class when the clone is expanded.

D	J	size	V	DNA	CDR3
TRBD1	TRBJ1-1	few	TRBV20-1	TGCAGTGCTAGAGATAGACACAGGGGAGCCACTGAAGCTTTCTTT	CSARDRHRGATEAFF
NA	TRBJ1-4	NA	TRBV6-6	TGTGCCAGCCCCGAGGACCGTTCCAGCGTTAATGAAAAACTGTTTTTT	CASPEDRSSVNEKLFF
NA	TRBJ2-4	many	TRBV29-1	TGCAGCGTTGAACAGGGCATCGGAAACATTCAGTACTTC	CSVEQGIGNIQYF
NA	TRBJ1-5	NA	TRBV27	TGTGCCAGCAGTTTATCAGGGGACCGCCTTGGGAGCAATCAGCCCCAGCATTTT	CASSLSGDRLGSNQPQHF
NA	TRBJ2-3	few	TRBV10-3	TGTGCCATCAGTGAAGTCGCTAGCGACCCCACAGATACGCAGTATTTT	CAISEVASDPTDTQYF
NA	TRBJ2-5	few	TRBV24-1	TGTGCCACCAGTGATTGGGGCGGAGAGACCCAGTACTTC	CATSDWGGETQYF
NA	TRBJ2-1	NA	TRBV10-3	TGTGCCACCCACGATGTGGTCAATGAGCAGTTCTTC	CATHDVVNEQFF
NA	TRBJ1-1	few	TRBV12-3/TRBV12-4	TGTGCCAGCAGAACAGGGTACACTGAAGCTTTCTTT	CASRTGYTEAFF
NA	TRBJ1-1	NA	TRBV12-3/TRBV12-4	TGTGCCAGCAGTTTAGGGTTGGGCACTGAAGCTTTCTTT	CASSLGLGTEAFF
TRBD2	TRBJ2-5	NA	TRBV12-5	TGTGCTAGTGGTTTGGACGGGGGACTAGCGGGAGAGACGGAGACCCAGTACTTC	CASGLDGGLAGETETQYF
NA	TRBJ1-4	NA	TRBV2	TGTGCCAGCAGTAGAACCAACGATCTCGAAAAACTGTTTTTT	CASSRTNDLEKLFF
NA	TRBJ2-5	NA	TRBV24-1	TGTGCCACCAGTGATTCAACCACATTTGCGGAGACCCAGTACTTC	CATSDSTTFAETQYF
TRBD1	TRBJ2-3	NA	TRBV5-1	TGCGCCAGCAGCTTACGACAGGGGGCTGTCACAGATACGCAGTATTTT	CASSLRQGAVTDTQYF
NA	TRBJ2-1	NA	TRBV9	TGTGCCAGCAGCGTGGCGGGACAGCCTTACAATGAGCAGTTCTTC	CASSVAGQPYNEQFF
TRBD2	TRBJ2-3	few	TRBV6-5	TGTGCCAGCAGGCTTGGGACTAGCGGGAGAGGTTATACAGATACGCAGTATTTT	CASRLGTSGRGYTDTQYF
TRBD2	TRBJ2-2	few	TRBV12-3/TRBV12-4	TGTGCCAGCAGTGCTTGGGGAGGGACCGGGGAGCTGTTTTTT	CASSAWGGTGELFF
NA	TRBJ1-5	NA	TRBV4-1	TGCGCCAGCAGCCAAGATGATGAGCTGAATCAGCCCCAGCATTTT	CASSQDDELNQPQHF
TRBD1	TRBJ2-7	NA	TRBV5-1	TGCGCCAGCAGAATGGGGACAGGGGGGATAGACGAGCAGTACTTC	CASRMGTGGIDEQYF
TRBD1	TRBJ1-2	few	TRBV4-3	TGCGCCAGCTTCTCGGACAGGGAAAATGGCTACACCTTC	CASFSDRENGYTF
TRBD2	TRBJ2-3	few	TRBV9	TGTGCCAGCAGGACTAGCGGGTCAGATACGCAGTATTTT	CASRTSGSDTQYF
NA	TRBJ2-7	few	TRBV7-3	TGTGCCAGCAGCTCCCCGGTCCAGGTTGTCTCCGGACTACCACTCACCTACGAGCAGTACTTC	CASSSPVQVVSGLPLTYEQYF
TRBD1	TRBJ1-2	few	TRBV10-3	TGTGCCATCAGCGGACAGGGTGAATGGAGTGGCTACACCTTC	CAISGQGEWSGYTF
NA	TRBJ1-1	NA	TRBV20-1	TGCAGTGCTAGAGGATTCGGGGGCGGCCTTTGGACTGAAGCTTTCTTT	CSARGFGGGLWTEAFF
TRBD1	TRBJ1-4	few	TRBV7-6	TGTGCCAGCAGCCTGGGACAGGGTGCAACTAATGAAAAACTGTTTTTT	CASSLGQGATNEKLFF
NA	TRBJ2-7	NA	TRBV7-6	TGTGCCAGCAGCTTGGAGACCGACTACGAGCAGTACTTC	CASSLETDYEQYF
TRBD1	TRBJ1-2	few	TRBV12-3/TRBV12-4	TGTGCCAGCAGTTCGCTAGACAGGGGGTGGTATGGCTACACCTTC	CASSSLDRGWYGYTF
NA	TRBJ2-7	NA	TRBV12-3/TRBV12-4	TGTGCCAGCAGTCGTGAACAGACTAGCTCCTACGAGCAGTACTTC	CASSREQTSSYEQYF
TRBD1	TRBJ1-2	NA	TRBV7-9	TGTGCCAGCAGCCTCACTCCTGGACAGGGGGCGCCTGAGTACTATGGCTACACCTTC	CASSLTPGQGAPEYYGYTF
NA	TRBJ1-5	NA	TRBV20-1	TGCAGTGCTAGAGGGCGTAGGGGGGATGGCAATCAGCCCCAGCATTTT	CSARGRRGDGNQPQHF
NA	TRBJ2-3	NA	TRBV9	TGTGCCAGCAGCGGAAGCAGAGGGCCCCTCATGCAGTATTTT	CASSGSRGPLMQYF
NA	TRBJ1-1	many	TRBV11-2	TGTGCCAGCAGCTTCATGAACACTGAAGCTTTCTTT	CASSFMNTEAFF
TRBD2	TRBJ2-3	few	TRBV7-2	TGTGCCAGCAGCTTAGTCGGGCGGGAGGAAGGCACAGATACGCAGTATTTT	CASSLVGREEGTDTQYF
NA	TRBJ1-5	few	TRBV4-1	TGCGCCAGCAGCCAAGAGGACCGGGGCGGTCAGCCCCAGCATTTT	CASSQEDRGGQPQHF
TRBD1	TRBJ2-7	few	TRBV14	TGTGCCAGCAGCCAAGGGGGACAGGGCTTTTTGTACGAGCAGTACTTC	CASSQGGQGFLYEQYF
NA	TRBJ2-3	few	TRBV24-1	TGTGCCACCAGTGATTTGTATACTAGCTCAACAGATACGCAGTATTTT	CATSDLYTSSTDTQYF
TRBD2	TRBJ2-7	NA	TRBV7-6	TGTGCCAGCAGCCCACCGAGGACTAGCGGGACCTACGAGCAGTACTTC	CASSPPRTSGTYEQYF
TRBD1	TRBJ2-4	few	TRBV4-3	TGCGCCAGCAGCCAACAAAGTTGGACAGGGGCAAATGGAAACATTCAGTACTTC	CASSQQSWTGANGNIQYF
NA	TRBJ2-1	NA	TRBV12-3/TRBV12-4	TGTGCCAGCAGTATACCCAACGCTCCTGTCGATGAGCAGTTCTTC	CASSIPNAPVDEQFF
NA	TRBJ2-5	few	TRBV24-1	TGTGCCACCAGTGATTTGTCGGTCGTCGGGGACCAAGAGACCCAGTACTTC	CATSDLSVVGDQETQYF
TRBD2	TRBJ2-2	NA	TRBV10-3	TGTGCCACAGGGACTAGCGGGGCCCAATTGAACACCGGGGAGCTGTTTTTT	CATGTSGAQLNTGELFF
TRBD2	TRBJ2-1	NA	TRBV30	TGTGCCTGGAGCACACGGGGACTAGCGGGAGGACAGCAGTTCTTC	CAWSTRGLAGGQQFF
TRBD1	TRBJ2-1	few	TRBV29-1	TGCAGCGTTCCCCGACAGGGGGCCCCCAGAGGCAATGAGCAGTTCTTC	CSVPRQGAPRGNEQFF
TRBD1	TRBJ1-1	many	TRBV6-2/TRBV6-3	TGTGCCAGCGGACAGGTGCTGAACACTGAAGCTTTCTTT	CASGQVLNTEAFF
TRBD1	TRBJ2-3	few	TRBV5-1	TGCGCCAGCAGCCGTAATTGGGCTACCGGGACAGGGGTCACAGATACGCAGTATTTT	CASSRNWATGTGVTDTQYF